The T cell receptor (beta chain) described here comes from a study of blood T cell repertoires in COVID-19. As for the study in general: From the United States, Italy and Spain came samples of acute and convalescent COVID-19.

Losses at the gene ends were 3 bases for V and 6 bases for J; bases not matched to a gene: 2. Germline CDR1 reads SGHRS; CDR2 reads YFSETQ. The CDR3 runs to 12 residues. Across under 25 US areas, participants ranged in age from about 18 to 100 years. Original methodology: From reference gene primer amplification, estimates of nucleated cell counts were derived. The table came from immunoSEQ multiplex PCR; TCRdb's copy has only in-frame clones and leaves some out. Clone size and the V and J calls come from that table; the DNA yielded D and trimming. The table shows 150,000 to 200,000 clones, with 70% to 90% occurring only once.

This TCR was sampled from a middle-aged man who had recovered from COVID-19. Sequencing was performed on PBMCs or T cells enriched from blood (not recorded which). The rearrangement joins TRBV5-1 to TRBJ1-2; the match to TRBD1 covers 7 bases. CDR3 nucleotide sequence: TGCGCCAGCAGCTCCAGGGGGGATGGCTACACCTTC. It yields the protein CASSSRGDGYTF.